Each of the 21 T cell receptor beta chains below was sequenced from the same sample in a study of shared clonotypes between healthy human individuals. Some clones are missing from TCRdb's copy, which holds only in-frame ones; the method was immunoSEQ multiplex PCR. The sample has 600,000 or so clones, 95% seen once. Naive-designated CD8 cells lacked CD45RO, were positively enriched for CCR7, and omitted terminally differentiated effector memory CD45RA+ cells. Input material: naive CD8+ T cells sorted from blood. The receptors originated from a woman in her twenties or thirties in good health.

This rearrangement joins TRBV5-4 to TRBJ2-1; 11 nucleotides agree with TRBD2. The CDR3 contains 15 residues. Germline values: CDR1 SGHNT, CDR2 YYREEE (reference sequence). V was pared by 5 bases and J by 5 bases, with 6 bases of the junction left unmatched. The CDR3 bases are TGTGCCAGCAGGGTAGGACTAGCGGGCGACAATGAGCAGTTCTTC. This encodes CASRVGLAGDNEQFF.

The CDR3 sequence is CASSDPYRAGYTF. The CDR3 nucleotides are TGTGCCAGCAGTGATCCGTACCGCGCCGGCTACACCTTC. The V and J genes are TRBV25-1 and TRBJ1-2; D gene ambiguous. Germline V lookup: CDR1 MGHDK, CDR2 SYGVNS. The CDR3 totals 13 residues. V was cut by 3 bases and J by 8 bases, with 13 bases left in between.

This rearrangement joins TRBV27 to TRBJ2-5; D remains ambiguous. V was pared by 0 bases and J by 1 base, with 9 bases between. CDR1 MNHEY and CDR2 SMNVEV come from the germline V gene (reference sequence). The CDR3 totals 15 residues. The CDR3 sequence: CASSLSGNLQETQYF. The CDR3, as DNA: TGTGCCAGCAGTTTATCGGGTAACCTCCAAGAGACCCAGTACTTC.

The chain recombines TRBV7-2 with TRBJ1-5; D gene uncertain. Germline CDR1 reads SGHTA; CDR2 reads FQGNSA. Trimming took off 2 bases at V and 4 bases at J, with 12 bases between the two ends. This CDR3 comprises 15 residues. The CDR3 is CASSLWAGGNQPQHF. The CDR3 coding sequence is TGTGCCAGCAGCTTATGGGCCGGAGGGAATCAGCCCCAGCATTTT.

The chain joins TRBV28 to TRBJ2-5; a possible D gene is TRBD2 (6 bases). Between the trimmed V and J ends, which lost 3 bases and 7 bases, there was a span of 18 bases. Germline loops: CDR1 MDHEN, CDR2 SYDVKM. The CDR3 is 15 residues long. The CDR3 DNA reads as TGTGCCAGCAGTTTTAGGCGGGGCCAAGCCGGGACCCAGTACTTC. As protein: CASSFRRGQAGTQYF.

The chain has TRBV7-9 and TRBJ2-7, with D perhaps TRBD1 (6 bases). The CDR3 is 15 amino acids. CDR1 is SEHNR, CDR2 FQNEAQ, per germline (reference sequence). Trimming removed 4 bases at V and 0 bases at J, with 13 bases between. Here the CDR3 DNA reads TGTGCCAGCAGCTCTGGGACACCGAGCTCCTACGAGCAGTACTTC. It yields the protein CASSSGTPSSYEQYF. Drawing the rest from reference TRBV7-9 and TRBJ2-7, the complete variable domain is DTGVSQNPRHKITKRGQNVTFRCDPISEHNRLYWYRQTLGQGPEFLTYFQNEAQLEKSRLLSDRFSAERPKGSFSTLEIQRTEQGDSAMYLCASSSGTPSSYEQYFGPGTRLTVT.

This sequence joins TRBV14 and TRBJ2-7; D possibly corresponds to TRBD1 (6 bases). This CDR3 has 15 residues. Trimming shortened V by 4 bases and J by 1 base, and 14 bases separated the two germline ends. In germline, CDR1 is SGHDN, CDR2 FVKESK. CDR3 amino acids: CASSPLQGWSYEQYF. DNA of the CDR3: TGTGCCAGCAGCCCGCTCCAGGGGTGGTCCTACGAGCAGTACTTC.

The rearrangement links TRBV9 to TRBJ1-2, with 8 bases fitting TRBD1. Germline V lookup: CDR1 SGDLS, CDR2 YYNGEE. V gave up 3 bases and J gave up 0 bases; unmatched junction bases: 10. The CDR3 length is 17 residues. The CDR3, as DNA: TGTGCCAGCAGCGCTGGACAGGGTCTACTAGCTAACTATGGCTACACCTTC. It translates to CASSAGQGLLANYGYTF.

The CDR3 nucleotides read TGTGCCAGCAGGTCGGGACAGAGTAATCAGCCCCAGCATTTT. Its protein product is CASRSGQSNQPQHF. The V call is TRBV27, the J call TRBJ1-5, with 7 nucleotides matching TRBD1. Trimming took 6 bases from V and 4 from J; bases not matched to a gene: 6. CDR1 is MNHEY and CDR2 is SMNVEV in the germline V gene (reference sequence). The CDR3 is 14 residues long.

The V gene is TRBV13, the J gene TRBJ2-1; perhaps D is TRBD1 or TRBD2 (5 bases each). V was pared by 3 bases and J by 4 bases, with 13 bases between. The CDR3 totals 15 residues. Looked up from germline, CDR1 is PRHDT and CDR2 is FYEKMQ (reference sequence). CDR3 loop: CASSFWGNVYNEQFF. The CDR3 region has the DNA TGTGCCAGCAGCTTTTGGGGGAATGTTTACAATGAGCAGTTCTTC.

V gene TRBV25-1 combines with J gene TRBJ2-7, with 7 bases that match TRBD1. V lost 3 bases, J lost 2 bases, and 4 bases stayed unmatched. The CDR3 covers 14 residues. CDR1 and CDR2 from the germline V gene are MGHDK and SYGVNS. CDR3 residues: CASSDEGTAYEQYF. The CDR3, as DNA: TGTGCCAGCAGTGATGAGGGGACAGCCTACGAGCAGTACTTC.

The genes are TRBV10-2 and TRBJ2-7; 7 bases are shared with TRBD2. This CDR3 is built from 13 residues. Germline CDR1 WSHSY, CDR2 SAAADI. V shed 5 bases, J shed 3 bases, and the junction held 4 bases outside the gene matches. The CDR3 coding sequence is TGCGCCAGCAGTCTAGCGGATAACTACGAGCAGTACTTC. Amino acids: CASSLADNYEQYF.

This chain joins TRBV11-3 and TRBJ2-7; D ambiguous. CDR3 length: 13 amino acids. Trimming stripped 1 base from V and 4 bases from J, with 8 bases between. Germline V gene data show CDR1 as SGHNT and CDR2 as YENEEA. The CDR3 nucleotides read TGTGCCAGCAGCTTAGCGGACGATTACGAGCAGTACTTC. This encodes CASSLADDYEQYF.

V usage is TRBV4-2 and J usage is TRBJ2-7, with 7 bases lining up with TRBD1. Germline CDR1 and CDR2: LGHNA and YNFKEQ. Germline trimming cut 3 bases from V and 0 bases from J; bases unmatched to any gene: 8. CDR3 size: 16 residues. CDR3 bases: TGTGCCAGCAGCCAGGAGACAGGGAGCAGCTCCTACGAGCAGTACTTC. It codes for CASSQETGSSSYEQYF.

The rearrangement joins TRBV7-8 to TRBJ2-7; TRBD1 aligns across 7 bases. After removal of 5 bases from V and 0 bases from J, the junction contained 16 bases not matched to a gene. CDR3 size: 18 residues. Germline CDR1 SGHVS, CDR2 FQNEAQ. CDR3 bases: TGTGCCAGCAGCCCTTCCGCCGACAGGGCCCAAACCTCCTACGAGCAGTACTTC. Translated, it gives CASSPSADRAQTSYEQYF.

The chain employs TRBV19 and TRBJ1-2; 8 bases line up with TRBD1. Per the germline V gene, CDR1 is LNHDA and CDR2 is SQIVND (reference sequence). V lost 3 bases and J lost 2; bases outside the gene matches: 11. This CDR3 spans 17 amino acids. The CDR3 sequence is CASSIGGRGPLNYGYTF. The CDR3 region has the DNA TGTGCCAGTAGTATCGGAGGCAGGGGGCCGCTGAACTATGGCTACACCTTC. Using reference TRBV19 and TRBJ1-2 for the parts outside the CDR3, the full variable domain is DGGITQSPKYLFRKEGQNVTLSCEQNLNHDAMYWYRQDPGQGLRLIYYSQIVNDFQKGDIAEGYSVSREKKESFPLTVTSAQKNPTAFYLCASSIGGRGPLNYGYTFGSGTRLTVV.

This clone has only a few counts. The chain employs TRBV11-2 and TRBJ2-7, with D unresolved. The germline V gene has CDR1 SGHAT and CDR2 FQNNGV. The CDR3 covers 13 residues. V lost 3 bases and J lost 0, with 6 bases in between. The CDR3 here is CASSFSNSYEQYF. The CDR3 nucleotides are TGTGCCAGCAGCTTTTCGAACTCCTACGAGCAGTACTTC.

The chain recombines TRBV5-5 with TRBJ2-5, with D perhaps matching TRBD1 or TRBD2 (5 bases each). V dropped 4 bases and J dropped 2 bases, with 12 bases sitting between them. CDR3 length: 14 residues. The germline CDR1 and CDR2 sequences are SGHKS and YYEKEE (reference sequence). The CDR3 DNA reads TGTGCCAGCAGCCAGGGAGTGACTCAAGAGACCCAGTACTTC. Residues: CASSQGVTQETQYF.

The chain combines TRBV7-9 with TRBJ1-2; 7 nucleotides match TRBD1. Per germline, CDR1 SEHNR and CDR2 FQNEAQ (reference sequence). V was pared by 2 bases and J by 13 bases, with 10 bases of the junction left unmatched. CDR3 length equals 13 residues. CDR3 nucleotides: TGTGCCAGCAGCTTAATAGGGGGCGAATCTTGCACCTTC. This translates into CASSLIGGESCTF.

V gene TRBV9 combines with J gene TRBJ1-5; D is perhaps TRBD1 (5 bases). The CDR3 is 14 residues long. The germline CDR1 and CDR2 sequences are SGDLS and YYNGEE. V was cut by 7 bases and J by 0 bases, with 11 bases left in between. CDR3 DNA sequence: TGTGCCAGCGGGAGGGGTTTTAGCAATCAGCCCCAGCATTTT. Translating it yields CASGRGFSNQPQHF.

The chain's CDR3 is CASSLSMAASLNTEAFF. The CDR3, as DNA: TGTGCCAGCAGTTTATCGATGGCAGCTAGCTTAAACACTGAAGCTTTCTTT. V is TRBV27 and J is TRBJ1-1; D uncertain. The CDR3 length is 17 residues. The germline gives CDR1 MNHEY, CDR2 SMNVEV (reference sequence). Trimming pared 0 bases from V and 2 bases from J, leaving 16 bases between.